The 2 T cell receptor beta chains presented below share a single source sample, sequenced in a study of blood T cell repertoires in COVID-19. Sequenced by immunoSEQ multiplex PCR; TCRdb stores in-frame clones only, minus some. The table includes 150,000 or so clones, 85% detected once. Material for sequencing was peripheral blood. These receptors came from a human donor with acute or convalescent COVID-19. The donor label of this sample is uncertain.

The chain recombines TRBV7-9 with TRBJ2-3; 8 bases agree with TRBD2. From germline, CDR1 is SEHNR and CDR2 FQNEAQ (reference sequence). The trim removed 1 base at V and 2 bases at J, leaving 2 bases unmatched. The CDR3 loop spans 15 amino acids. The CDR3 bases are TGTGCCAGCAGCTTAGATAGCGGGAACACAGATACGCAGTATTTT. This translates into CASSLDSGNTDTQYF.

The chain has TRBV19 and TRBJ1-3; D gene ambiguous. Trimming stripped 8 bases from V and 2 bases from J, with 19 bases between. The length of the CDR3 is 16 residues. Germline loops: CDR1 LNHDA, CDR2 SQIVND (reference sequence). The CDR3 loop reads CASGPSGGAPGNTIYF. The CDR3 DNA reads TGTGCCAGTGGACCCAGCGGTGGCGCCCCTGGAAACACCATATATTTT.